A selection of T cell receptor beta chains follows, all from one sample in a study of T cell repertoires in cytomegalovirus infection. TCRdb fed the reads into MiXCR, producing one record per CDR3 protein. In the table there are around 770,000 distinct CDR3 sequences, approximately 32% of which are singletons. No antigen is known for these receptors. The starting material was cultured CD8+ T cells from PBMCs, obtained from culture after CMV antigen stimulation. The source is a human donor in good health (CMV status not recorded). Some clones in this sample may be carry-over from other donors' samples. Both conserved end residues are part of each CDR3. A D gene is named only where the DNA matches it firmly. Size is stated for part of the rows, as once, few or many counts, or as a class when the clone is expanded.

TRBV19,TRBJ2-1,-,TRBD2,CASSILAGGIQFF,TGTGCCAGTAGTATATTAGCGGGGGGAATCCAGTTCTTC
TRBV6-6,TRBJ2-6,-,-,CASSYSIYPGVVPGANVLTF,TGTGCCAGCAGTTACTCGATATACCCAGGGGTTGTCCCTGGGGCCAACGTCCTGACTTTC
TRBV5-5,TRBJ1-1,few,-,CASSLGTDPEAFF,TGTGCCAGCAGCTTGGGGACAGATCCCGAAGCTTTCTTT
TRBV4-3,TRBJ2-3,once,TRBD1,CASSHLQGGGQYF,TGCGCCAGCAGCCATCTTCAAGGGGGCGGGCAGTATTTT
TRBV27,TRBJ1-6,few,-,CASSFYPPRGRSPLHF,TGTGCCAGCAGTTTTTACCCCCCCAGGGGCCGATCACCCCTCCACTTT
TRBV2,TRBJ2-4,-,-,CASSALGGLAKNIQYF,TGTGCCAGCTCCGCCCTCGGGGGACTAGCCAAAAACATTCAGTACTTC
TRBV7-2,TRBJ2-1,many,TRBD2,CASSLARGGHIYNEQFF,TGTGCCAGCAGCTTAGCCCGGGGGGGACACATCTACAATGAGCAGTTCTTC
TRBV5-6,TRBJ1-1,few,-,CASIAVRRWDTEAFF,TGTGCCAGCATTGCCGTGAGACGTTGGGACACTGAAGCTTTCTTT
TRBV7-6,TRBJ2-3,once,-,CASSGTRLSTDTQYF,TGTGCCAGCAGCGGGACCAGACTAAGCACAGATACGCAGTATTTT
TRBV12-3/TRBV12-4,TRBJ1-1,few,TRBD1,CASSFGTGSIEMNTEAFF,TGTGCCAGCAGTTTTGGGACAGGATCGATAGAAATGAACACTGAAGCTTTCTTT
TRBV6-2/TRBV6-3,TRBJ1-4,-,-,CASNHGGANEKLFF,TGTGCCAGCAACCACGGGGGAGCTAATGAAAAACTGTTTTTT
TRBV20-1,TRBJ1-2,-,-,CSAARDSHYGYTF,TGCAGTGCCGCCCGCGACAGCCACTATGGCTACACCTTC
TRBV7-9,TRBJ1-4,-,-,CASSLTRSLATNEKLFF,TGTGCCAGCAGCTTAACGAGGTCACTTGCAACTAATGAAAAACTGTTTTTT
TRBV20-1,TRBJ1-4,-,-,CSARTTGGDHELFF,TGCAGTGCTAGAACGACAGGTGGGGATCACGAACTGTTTTTT
TRBV7-8,TRBJ2-4,few,-,CASSLDLWNIQYF,TGTGCCAGCAGCTTAGATTTGTGGAACATTCAGTACTTC
TRBV7-6,TRBJ1-2,many,TRBD1,CASSSSGGLGYGYTF,TGTGCCAGCAGCTCATCAGGGGGCCTTGGGTATGGCTACACCTTC
TRBV18,TRBJ2-5,-,-,CASSPFILGRETQYF,TGTGCCAGCTCCCCCTTCATACTCGGGCGAGAGACCCAGTACTTC
TRBV19,TRBJ1-4,-,-,CATNIGSNEKLFF,TGTGCCACCAACATCGGTAGTAATGAAAAACTGTTTTTT
TRBV9,TRBJ2-1,many,TRBD2,CASSGTDSGDSYNEQFF,TGTGCCAGCAGCGGGACGGATAGCGGGGACTCCTACAATGAGCAGTTCTTC
TRBV7-9,TRBJ2-1,few,TRBD2,CASSLEAGGLNEQFF,TGTGCCAGCAGCTTAGAGGCGGGAGGTTTAAATGAGCAGTTCTTC
TRBV7-9,TRBJ2-1,few,-,CALRGMSSYNEQFF,TGTGCTCTAAGGGGGATGAGCTCCTACAATGAGCAGTTCTTC
TRBV5-6,TRBJ2-7,-,-,CASSVEDRTYEQYF,TGTGCCAGCAGCGTTGAGGACCGGACCTACGAGCAGTACTTC
TRBV2,TRBJ1-4,many,-,CASSESNSQNEKLFF,TGTGCCAGCAGTGAAAGTAACAGTCAGAATGAAAAACTGTTTTTT
TRBV12-3/TRBV12-4,TRBJ2-2,-,TRBD1,CASSFNRGIDNTGELVF,TGTGCCAGCAGTTTTAACAGGGGCATCGATAACACCGGGGAGCTGGTTTTT
TRBV12-3/TRBV12-4,TRBJ1-1,few,-,CASSFPRDRTNTEAFF,TGTGCCAGCAGTTTCCCCCGGGATAGGACGAACACTGAAGCTTTCTTT
TRBV29-1,TRBJ2-5,few,-,CSVDWYQETQYF,TGCAGCGTTGATTGGTACCAAGAGACCCAGTACTTC
TRBV27,TRBJ1-1,once,-,CASSFIGFGNTEAFF,TGTGCCAGCAGTTTTATAGGTTTCGGGAACACTGAAGCTTTCTTT
TRBV5-5,TRBJ2-6,few,-,CASSLDLSGANVLTF,TGTGCCAGCAGCTTGGATCTTTCTGGGGCCAACGTCCTGACTTTC
TRBV19,TRBJ2-7,-,-,CASSDSTPTYEQYF,TGTGCCAGTAGCGACAGTACCCCTACCTACGAGCAGTACTTC
TRBV27,TRBJ2-5,-,TRBD2,CASSDGTSGGETQYF,TGTGCCAGCAGTGACGGGACTAGCGGGGGTGAGACCCAGTACTTC
TRBV19,TRBJ2-1,-,TRBD2,CASSIGRGYYNEQFF,TGTGCTAGTAGTATAGGGCGGGGGTACTACAATGAGCAGTTCTTC
TRBV7-6,TRBJ2-3,few,TRBD1,CASSSEERTGVADTQYF,TGTGCCAGCAGCTCCGAGGAGAGGACAGGGGTAGCAGATACGCAGTATTTT